Listed below are T cell receptor beta chains from one sample, sequenced in a study of monozygotic twins with inflammatory bowel disease. No DNA is given; TCRdb re-called the 5' RACE reads and lists each CDR3 protein once. The specimen's table records over 200,000 distinct CDR3 sequences. Sequencing was carried out using blood. All receptors derive from a human donor with ulcerative colitis or Crohn's disease, or a healthy co-twin of an affected twin (not recorded which). CDR3s include the opening cysteine and the closing phenylalanine or tryptophan. Each record gives: J gene, V gene, CDR3 protein.

J: TRBJ1-1; V: TRBV10-2; CDR3: CASSGYRSGGTEAFF
J: TRBJ1-2; V: TRBV3-1; CDR3: CASSQPDRSYGYTF
J: TRBJ2-2; V: TRBV3-1; CDR3: CASSQGIAEPGELFF
J: TRBJ2-5; V: TRBV24-1; CDR3: CATSVGLAGGVETQYF
J: TRBJ2-1; V: TRBV10-3; CDR3: CAISRTQPSSYNEQFF
J: TRBJ1-2; V: TRBV5-4; CDR3: CASSLDPTAGDGGGYTF
J: TRBJ2-2; V: TRBV4-2; CDR3: CASFGGGAAGELFF
J: TRBJ2-7; V: TRBV7-9; CDR3: CASSYEGAVYEQYF
J: TRBJ1-4; V: TRBV29-1; CDR3: CSVERLEKLFF
J: TRBJ1-4; V: TRBV5-1; CDR3: CASSLEGSSAEKLFF
J: TRBJ1-1; V: TRBV6-1; CDR3: CASTPIEGALPTTEAFF
J: TRBJ2-7; V: TRBV5-5; CDR3: CASSLVAGEYEQYF
J: TRBJ1-4; V: TRBV15; CDR3: CATSRDSTGDEKLFF
J: TRBJ1-2; V: TRBV20-1; CDR3: CSAHFPGRNYGYTF
J: TRBJ2-3; V: TRBV7-2; CDR3: CASSPSAGGSDTQYF
J: TRBJ1-1; V: TRBV20-1; CDR3: CSAREQGYTEAFF
J: TRBJ2-5; V: TRBV18; CDR3: CASSPEGQAVQETQYF
J: TRBJ1-5; V: TRBV5-1; CDR3: CASSLAGYSNQPQRF
J: TRBJ2-3; V: TRBV20-1; CDR3: CSARGPTDTQYF
J: TRBJ2-1; V: TRBV5-1; CDR3: CASQPGQGYNEQFF
J: TRBJ2-7; V: TRBV20-1; CDR3: CSAKIEGMRDEQYF
J: TRBJ1-2; V: TRBV9; CDR3: CASSVDASNYGYTF
J: TRBJ2-3; V: TRBV3-1; CDR3: CASSQEGRNTDTQYF
J: TRBJ2-5; V: TRBV9; CDR3: CASSVDSGRVSTQYF
J: TRBJ2-1; V: TRBV20-1; CDR3: CSARDSQFLLNEQFF
J: TRBJ2-7; V: TRBV7-9; CDR3: CASSLSQEQYF
J: TRBJ1-2; V: TRBV18; CDR3: CASSRDSAYGYIF
J: TRBJ1-1; V: TRBV29-1; CDR3: CSVWKGVNTEAFF
J: TRBJ1-4; V: TRBV28; CDR3: CASRRQGYNEKLFF
J: TRBJ2-5; V: TRBV3-1; CDR3: CASSHRLAGVQETQYF
J: TRBJ1-4; V: TRBV25-1; CDR3: CASRDRLLEKLFF
J: TRBJ1-5; V: TRBV5-1; CDR3: CASSPQAPSEPQHF
J: TRBJ1-2; V: TRBV6-5; CDR3: CASSPGGTLGYTF
J: TRBJ1-5; V: TRBV6-5; CDR3: CASSPRQGSQPQHF
J: TRBJ2-3; V: TRBV6-6; CDR3: CASSSRNRGDTQYF
J: TRBJ1-3; V: TRBV5-1; CDR3: CASSLVGTGNTIYF
J: TRBJ1-5; V: TRBV6-6; CDR3: CASRPQGFNQPQHF
J: TRBJ1-2; V: TRBV20-1; CDR3: CSATPTYYGYTF
J: TRBJ1-1; V: TRBV20-1; CDR3: CSARDLENTEAFF
J: TRBJ2-4; V: TRBV12-3/TRBV12-4; CDR3: CASSLGGFQNIQYF
J: TRBJ2-3; V: TRBV18; CDR3: CASSPRTGGPDTQYF
J: TRBJ2-1; V: TRBV5-1; CDR3: CASSLAGTSKYNEQFF
J: TRBJ1-6; V: TRBV12-3/TRBV12-4; CDR3: CASSLSPTLHF
J: TRBJ2-5; V: TRBV20-1; CDR3: CSARSGTSGGVETQYF
J: TRBJ2-7; V: TRBV19; CDR3: CASTGQGESYEQYF
J: TRBJ1-4; V: TRBV7-9; CDR3: CAGKRGADEKLFF
J: TRBJ1-1; V: TRBV5-1; CDR3: CASSFSNTEAFF
J: TRBJ2-3; V: TRBV6-5; CDR3: CASSYSPGRTDTQYF
J: TRBJ2-3; V: TRBV7-2; CDR3: CASSSWDTQYF
J: TRBJ1-2; V: TRBV20-1; CDR3: CSAEGNYGYTF
J: TRBJ2-1; V: TRBV12-3/TRBV12-4; CDR3: CASSLSSGLANNEQFF
J: TRBJ2-7; V: TRBV7-9; CDR3: CASSFAGYEQYF
J: TRBJ2-7; V: TRBV7-6; CDR3: CASSLVRRAEQYF
J: TRBJ2-7; V: TRBV19; CDR3: CASTGTGSSYEQYF
J: TRBJ2-7; V: TRBV4-1; CDR3: CASSHPGGFYEQYF
J: TRBJ2-7; V: TRBV12-3/TRBV12-4; CDR3: CASSPSGPFSEQYF
J: TRBJ2-7; V: TRBV20-1; CDR3: CSAGPPAYEQYF
J: TRBJ2-6; V: TRBV28; CDR3: CASRSSGANVLTF
J: TRBJ1-6; V: TRBV6-1; CDR3: CASERGLSRNSPLHF
J: TRBJ2-1; V: TRBV7-8; CDR3: CASSRTAFTRGYNEQFF